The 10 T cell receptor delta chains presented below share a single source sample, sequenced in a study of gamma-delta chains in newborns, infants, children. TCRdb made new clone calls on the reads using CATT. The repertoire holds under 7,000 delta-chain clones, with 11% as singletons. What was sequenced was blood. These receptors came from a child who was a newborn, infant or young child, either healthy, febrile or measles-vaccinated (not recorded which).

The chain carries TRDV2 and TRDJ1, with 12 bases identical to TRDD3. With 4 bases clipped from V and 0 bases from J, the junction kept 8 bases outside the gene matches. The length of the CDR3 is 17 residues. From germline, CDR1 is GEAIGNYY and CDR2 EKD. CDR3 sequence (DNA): TGTGCCTGTGATCTCCTGGGGGATACGCCGTACACCGATAAACTCATCTTT. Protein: CACDLLGDTPYTDKLIF.

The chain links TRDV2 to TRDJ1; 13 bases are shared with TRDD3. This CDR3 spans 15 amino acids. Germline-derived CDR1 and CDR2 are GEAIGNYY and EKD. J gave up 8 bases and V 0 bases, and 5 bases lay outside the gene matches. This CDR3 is CACDTVVLGDTKLIF. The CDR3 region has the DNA TGTGCCTGTGACACCGTTGTACTGGGGGATACGAAACTCATCTTT.

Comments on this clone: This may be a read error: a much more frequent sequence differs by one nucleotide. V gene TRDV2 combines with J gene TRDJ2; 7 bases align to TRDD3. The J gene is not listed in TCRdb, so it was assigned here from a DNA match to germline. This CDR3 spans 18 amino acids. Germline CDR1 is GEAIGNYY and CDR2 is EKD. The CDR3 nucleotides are TGTGCCTGTGACACCGTTGGGGAAATGGGGGAGTGGGCAGCAAAACTCTTCTTT. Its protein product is CACDTVGEMGEWAAKLFF.

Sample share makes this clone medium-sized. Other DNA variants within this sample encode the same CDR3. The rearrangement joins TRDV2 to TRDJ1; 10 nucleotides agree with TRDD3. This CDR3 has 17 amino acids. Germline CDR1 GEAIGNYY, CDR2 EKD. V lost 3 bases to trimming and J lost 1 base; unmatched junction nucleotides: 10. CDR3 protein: CACDGLGDSAITDKLIF. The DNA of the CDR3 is TGTGCCTGTGACGGACTGGGGGATTCTGCCATCACCGATAAACTCATCTTT.

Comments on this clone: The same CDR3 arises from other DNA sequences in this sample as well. The DNA of the CDR3 is TGTGCCTGTGACACAGTAGCAAGACCGGGCGATAAACTCATCTTT. Protein product: CACDTVARPGDKLIF. The gene calls are TRDV2 and TRDJ1; D unclear. Germline CDR1 is GEAIGNYY and CDR2 is EKD. The V end was cut by 1 base, the J end by 4 bases, with 15 bases between. CDR3 size: 15 residues.

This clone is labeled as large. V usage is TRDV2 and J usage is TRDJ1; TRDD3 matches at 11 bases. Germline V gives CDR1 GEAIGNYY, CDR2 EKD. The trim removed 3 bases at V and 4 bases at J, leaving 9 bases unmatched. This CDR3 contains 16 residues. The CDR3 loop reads CACDPLGDRDLDKLIF. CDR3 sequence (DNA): TGTGCCTGTGACCCACTGGGGGATAGGGACCTCGATAAACTCATCTTT.

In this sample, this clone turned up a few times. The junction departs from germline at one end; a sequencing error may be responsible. The CDR3 DNA reads TGTGCCTGTGACACCCCACCGACTGGGGGACGCTCGTGGGACACCCGAAAGATGTTTTTC. Protein sequence: CACDTPPTGGRSWDTRKMFF. The chain couples TRDV2 to TRDJ3; 9 nucleotides line up with TRDD3. No J gene was available from TCRdb, and it was assigned here by a germline match of the DNA. Germline assignment: CDR1 GEAIGNYY and CDR2 EKD. The length of the CDR3 is 20 residues.

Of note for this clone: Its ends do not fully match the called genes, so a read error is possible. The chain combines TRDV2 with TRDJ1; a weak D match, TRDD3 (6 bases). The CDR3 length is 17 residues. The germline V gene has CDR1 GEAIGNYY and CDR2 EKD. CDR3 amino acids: CARDTVSGGSLGDKLIF. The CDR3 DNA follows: TGTGCCCGTGACACCGTCAGTGGGGGGTCCTTAGGCGATAAACTCATCTTT.

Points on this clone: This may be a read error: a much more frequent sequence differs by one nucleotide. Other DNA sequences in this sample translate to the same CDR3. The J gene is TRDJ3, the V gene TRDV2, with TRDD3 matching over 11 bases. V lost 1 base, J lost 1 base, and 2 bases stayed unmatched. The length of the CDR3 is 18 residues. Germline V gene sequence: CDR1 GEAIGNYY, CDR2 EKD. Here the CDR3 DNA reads TGTGCCTGTGACACTGGGGGATACGGGTCCTGGGACACCCGACAGATGTTTTTC. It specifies CACDTGGYGSWDTRQMFF.

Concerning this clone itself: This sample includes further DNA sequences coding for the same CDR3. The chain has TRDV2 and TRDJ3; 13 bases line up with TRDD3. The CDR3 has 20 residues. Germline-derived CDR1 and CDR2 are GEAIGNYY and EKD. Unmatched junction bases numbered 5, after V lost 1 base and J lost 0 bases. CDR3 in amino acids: CACDTVLGDTRSWDTRQMFF. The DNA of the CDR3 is TGTGCCTGTGACACAGTACTGGGGGATACGCGCTCCTGGGACACCCGACAGATGTTTTTC.